This T cell receptor beta chain was obtained from a study of T cell repertoires in cytomegalovirus infection. TCRdb passed the reads through MiXCR, listing each CDR3 protein once. Altogether 550,000 to 850,000 distinct CDR3 sequences are present, roughly a third being singletons, with the ten largest covering approximately 18%. In its sample, this clonotype was seen a few times. Its specificity is not known. The CDR3 extends over 17 amino acids. The germline gives CDR1 LNHDA, CDR2 SQIVND (reference sequence). Trimming took 3 bases from V and 2 from J; bases not matched to a gene: 5. The chain has TRBV19 and TRBJ2-1, with 12 bases identical to TRBD2. This clonotype was obtained from a human donor in good health (CMV status not recorded). Some clones in this sample may be carry-over from other donors' samples. The specimen comprised cultured PBMCs, sampled from culture after CMV antigen stimulation. The CDR3 DNA is TGTGCCAGTAGTATCGGACTAGCGGGGAGACCCTACAATGAGCAGTTCTTC. This translates into CASSIGLAGRPYNEQFF.